This is a list of T cell receptor beta chains from one sample in a study of blood T cell repertoires in COVID-19. Measured with immunoSEQ multiplex PCR; TCRdb has only the in-frame clones, and not every one. The top ten hold 8% to 11% of the sample, which has about 36,000 clones, around 70% seen once. Sequenced: peripheral blood. The receptors originated from a man between 65 and 85 years old with COVID-19, enrolled during active disease. The CDR3 runs from the conserved cysteine through the conserved F or W. D genes are given only for firm matches.

j_call: TRBJ1-1
d_call: NA
v_call: TRBV6-5
cdr3_aa: CASSLGVVDTEAFF
cdr3_nt: TGTGCCAGCAGCTTAGGGGTAGTGGACACTGAAGCTTTCTTT

j_call: TRBJ2-7
d_call: NA
v_call: TRBV9
cdr3_aa: CASSVAWGQAYEQYF
cdr3_nt: TGTGCCAGCAGCGTAGCGTGGGGGCAGGCCTACGAGCAGTACTTC

j_call: TRBJ1-4
d_call: NA
v_call: TRBV18
cdr3_aa: CASSLSRSGVEKLFF
cdr3_nt: TGTGCCAGCTCATTAAGCCGATCAGGGGTAGAAAAACTGTTTTTT

j_call: TRBJ1-2
d_call: NA
v_call: TRBV2
cdr3_aa: CASSDRRGDYGYTF
cdr3_nt: TGTGCCAGCAGCGACAGGCGGGGGGACTATGGCTACACCTTC

j_call: TRBJ1-2
d_call: TRBD1
v_call: TRBV10-3
cdr3_aa: CAISGGQGRNYGYTF
cdr3_nt: TGTGCCATCAGTGGGGGACAGGGACGAAACTATGGCTACACCTTC

j_call: TRBJ2-1
d_call: NA
v_call: TRBV5-1
cdr3_aa: CASSLAGTDYNEQFF
cdr3_nt: TGCGCCAGCAGCTTGGCTGGGACTGACTACAATGAGCAGTTCTTC

j_call: TRBJ2-1
d_call: NA
v_call: TRBV14
cdr3_aa: CASSQAAVYNEQFF
cdr3_nt: TGTGCCAGCAGCCAAGCAGCGGTATACAATGAGCAGTTCTTC

j_call: TRBJ2-6
d_call: NA
v_call: TRBV19
cdr3_aa: CASKSNGANVLTF
cdr3_nt: TGTGCCAGTAAGAGTAATGGGGCCAACGTCCTGACTTTC

j_call: TRBJ1-6
d_call: TRBD1
v_call: TRBV10-3
cdr3_aa: CAISEGQGDNSPLHF
cdr3_nt: TGTGCCATCAGTGAGGGTCAGGGGGATAATTCACCCCTCCACTTT

j_call: TRBJ2-2
d_call: NA
v_call: TRBV7-9
cdr3_aa: CASSLAHGGARGELFF
cdr3_nt: TGTGCCAGCAGCTTAGCCCATGGAGGGGCTAGGGGGGAGCTGTTTTTT

j_call: TRBJ2-7
d_call: TRBD1
v_call: TRBV29-1
cdr3_aa: CSVDRDRGSKQYF
cdr3_nt: TGCAGCGTTGACCGGGACAGGGGCAGCAAGCAGTACTTC

j_call: TRBJ1-4
d_call: NA
v_call: TRBV7-7
cdr3_aa: CASSLDVGAREKLFF
cdr3_nt: TGTGCCAGCAGCTTAGACGTGGGGGCGCGTGAAAAACTGTTTTTT

j_call: TRBJ2-6
d_call: TRBD1
v_call: TRBV5-1
cdr3_aa: CASSLTGAGANVLTF
cdr3_nt: TGCGCCAGCAGTTTAACAGGGGCTGGGGCCAACGTCCTGACTTTC

j_call: TRBJ1-2
d_call: TRBD1
v_call: TRBV5-1
cdr3_aa: CASSLQGAERGYTF
cdr3_nt: TGCGCCAGCAGTCTACAGGGGGCAGAGAGAGGCTACACCTTC

j_call: TRBJ2-3
d_call: NA
v_call: TRBV25-1
cdr3_aa: CATRRVGDTDTQYF
cdr3_nt: TGTGCCACCCGTAGGGTCGGGGACACAGATACGCAGTATTTT

j_call: TRBJ1-2
d_call: NA
v_call: TRBV10-3
cdr3_aa: CAISELGLSDGYTF
cdr3_nt: TGTGCCATCAGTGAGCTAGGCCTAAGTGATGGCTACACCTTC